The source of this T cell receptor (beta chain) is a study of T-cell reconstitution after alpha-beta-depleted transplantation in children. Using unique molecular identifiers, the investigators prepared the TCRbeta library. TCRdb passed the PCR reads through MiXCR, listing each CDR3 protein once. The table shows 900,000 or so distinct CDR3 sequences, with 15% to 20% occurring only once. A remark on this clonotype: Its antigen is undetermined.

The V end lost 1 base, the J end lost 7 bases, and 10 bases lay between the germline ends. Germline loops: CDR1 LNHNV, CDR2 YYDKDF (reference sequence). This CDR3 spans 14 amino acids. Study-wide findings and caveats: When one year had passed after transplant, most T-cell counts and diversity came from newly produced T cells. Reportedly, only several hundred clones from non-depleted graft cells drove alpha-beta T-cell counts at about two months. Surviving thymic progenitors and recipient T cells were the source of high TCRbeta diversity at day 60 in some patients.

The sample was PBMCs, mostly from graft donor cells, taken 360 days after TCRalphabeta/CD19-depleted stem cell transplant. V and J are TRBV15 and TRBJ1-4; D is undetermined. This sequence was found in a male patient younger than 18 who had a stem cell transplant for acute lymphoblastic leukemia, so the T cells may come from the graft donor. CDR3 sequence (DNA): TGTGCCACCAGCAGAGTTGACCCGGGTGAAAAACTGTTTTTT. It codes for CATSRVDPGEKLFF.